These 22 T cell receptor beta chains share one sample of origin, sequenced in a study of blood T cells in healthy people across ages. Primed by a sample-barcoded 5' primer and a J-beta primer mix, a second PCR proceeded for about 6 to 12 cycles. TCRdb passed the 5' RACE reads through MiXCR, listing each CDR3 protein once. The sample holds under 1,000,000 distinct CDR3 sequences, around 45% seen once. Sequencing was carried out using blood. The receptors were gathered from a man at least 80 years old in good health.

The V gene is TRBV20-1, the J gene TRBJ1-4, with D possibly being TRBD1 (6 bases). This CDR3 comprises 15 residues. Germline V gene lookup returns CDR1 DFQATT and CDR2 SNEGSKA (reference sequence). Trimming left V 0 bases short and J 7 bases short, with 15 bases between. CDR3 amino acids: CSARDNRGAGEKLFF. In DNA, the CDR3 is TGCAGTGCTAGAGATAACCGGGGGGCCGGTGAAAAACTGTTTTTT.

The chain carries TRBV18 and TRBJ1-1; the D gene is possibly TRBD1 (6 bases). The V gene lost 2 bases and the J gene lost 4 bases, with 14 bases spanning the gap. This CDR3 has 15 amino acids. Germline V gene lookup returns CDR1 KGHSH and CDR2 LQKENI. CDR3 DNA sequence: TGTGCCAGCTCACCAGGGGGCGGGGAGGTCACTGAAGCTTTCTTT. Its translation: CASSPGGGEVTEAFF.

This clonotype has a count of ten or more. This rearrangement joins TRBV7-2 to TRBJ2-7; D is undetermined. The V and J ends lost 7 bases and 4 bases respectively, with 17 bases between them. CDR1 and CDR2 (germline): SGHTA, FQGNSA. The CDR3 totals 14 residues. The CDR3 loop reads CASTAAKPPYEQYF. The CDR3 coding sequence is TGTGCCAGCACCGCAGCCAAACCCCCTTACGAGCAGTACTTC.

CDR3 coding DNA: TGCAGTGCTAGGCGCAGCGGGAACACAGATACGCAGTATTTT. It codes for CSARRSGNTDTQYF. The chain has TRBV20-1 and TRBJ2-3; 7 positions match TRBD2. The CDR3 consists of 14 residues. The V segment lost 3 bases and the J segment 2 bases; nucleotides outside the gene matches: 5. Looked up from germline, CDR1 is DFQATT and CDR2 is SNEGSKA (reference sequence).

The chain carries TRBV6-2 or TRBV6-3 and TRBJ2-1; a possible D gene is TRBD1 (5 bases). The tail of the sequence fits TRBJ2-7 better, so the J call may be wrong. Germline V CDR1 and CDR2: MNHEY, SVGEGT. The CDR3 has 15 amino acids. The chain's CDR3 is CASRMTALSYNEQYF. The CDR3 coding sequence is TGTGCCAGCAGGATGACAGCTCTCTCCTACAATGAGCAGTACTTC.

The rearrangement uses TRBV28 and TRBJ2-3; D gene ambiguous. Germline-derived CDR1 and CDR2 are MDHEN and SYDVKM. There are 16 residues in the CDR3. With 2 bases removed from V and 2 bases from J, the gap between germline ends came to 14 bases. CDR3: CASSLTLPGHTDTQYF. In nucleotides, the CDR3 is TGTGCCAGCAGTTTAACCCTACCGGGCCACACAGATACGCAGTATTTT.

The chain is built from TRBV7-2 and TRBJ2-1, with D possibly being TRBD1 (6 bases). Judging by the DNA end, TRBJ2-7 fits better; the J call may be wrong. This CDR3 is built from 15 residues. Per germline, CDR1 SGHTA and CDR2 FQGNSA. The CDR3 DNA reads TGTGCCAGCAGCTCGGGACATTTCTCCTACAATGAGCAGTACTTC. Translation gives CASSSGHFSYNEQYF.

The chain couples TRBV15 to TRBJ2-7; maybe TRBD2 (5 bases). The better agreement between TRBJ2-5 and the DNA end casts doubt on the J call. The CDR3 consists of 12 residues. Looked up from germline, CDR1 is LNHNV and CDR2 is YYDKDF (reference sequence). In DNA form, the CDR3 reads TGTGCCACCAGCGGCGGGTATCAGACCCAGTACTTC. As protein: CATSGGYQTQYF.

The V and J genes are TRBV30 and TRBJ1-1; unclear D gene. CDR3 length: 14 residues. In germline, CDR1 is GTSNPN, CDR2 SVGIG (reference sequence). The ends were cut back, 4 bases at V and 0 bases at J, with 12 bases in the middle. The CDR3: CAWTPSAMNTEAFF. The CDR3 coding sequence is TGTGCCTGGACTCCTTCTGCCATGAACACTGAAGCTTTCTTT. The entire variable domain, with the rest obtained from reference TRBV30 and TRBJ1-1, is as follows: SQTIHQWPATLVQPVGSPLSLECTVEGTSNPNLYWYRQAAGRGLQLLFYSVGIGQISSEVPQNLSASRPQDRQFILSSKKLLLSDSGFYLCAWTPSAMNTEAFFGQGTRLTVV.

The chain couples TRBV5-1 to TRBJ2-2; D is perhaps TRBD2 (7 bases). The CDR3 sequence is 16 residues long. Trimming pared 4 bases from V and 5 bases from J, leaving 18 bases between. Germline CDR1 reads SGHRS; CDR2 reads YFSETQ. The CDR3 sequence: CASSQGREMVTGELFF. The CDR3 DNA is TGCGCCAGCAGCCAGGGGCGGGAGATGGTAACCGGGGAGCTGTTTTTT. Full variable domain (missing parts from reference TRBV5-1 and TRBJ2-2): KAGVTQTPRYLIKTRGQQVTLSCSPISGHRSVSWYQQTPGQGLQFLFEYFSETQRNKGNFPGRFSGRQFSNSRSEMNVSTLELGDSALYLCASSQGREMVTGELFFGEGSRLTVL.

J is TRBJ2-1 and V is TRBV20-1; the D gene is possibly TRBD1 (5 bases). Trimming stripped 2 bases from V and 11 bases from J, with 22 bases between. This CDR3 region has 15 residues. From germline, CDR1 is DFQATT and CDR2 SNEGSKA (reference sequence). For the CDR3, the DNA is TGCAGTGCTAGACCTACAGGACAATCGTCCTACAAGCAGTTCTTC. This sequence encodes CSARPTGQSSYKQFF.

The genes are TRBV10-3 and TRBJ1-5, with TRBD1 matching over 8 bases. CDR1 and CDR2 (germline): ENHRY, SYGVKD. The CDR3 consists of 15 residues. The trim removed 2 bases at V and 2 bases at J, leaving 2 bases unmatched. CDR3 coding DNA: TGTGCCATCAGTGAGGCGGGACAGGGCAATCAGCCCCAGCATTTT. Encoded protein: CAISEAGQGNQPQHF.

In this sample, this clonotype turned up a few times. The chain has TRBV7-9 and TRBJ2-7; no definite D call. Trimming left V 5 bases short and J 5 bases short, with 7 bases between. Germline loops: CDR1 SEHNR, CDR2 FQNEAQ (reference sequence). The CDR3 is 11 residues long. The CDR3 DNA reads TGTGCCAGCAGCCGCATAGACGAGCAGTACTTC. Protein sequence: CASSRIDEQYF.

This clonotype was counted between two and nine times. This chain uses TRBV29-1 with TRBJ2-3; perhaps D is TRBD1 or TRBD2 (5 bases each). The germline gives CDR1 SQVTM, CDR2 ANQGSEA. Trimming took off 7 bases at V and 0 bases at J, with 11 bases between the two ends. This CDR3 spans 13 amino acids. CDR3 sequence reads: CSGLGVSTDTQYF. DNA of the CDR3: TGCAGCGGATTGGGGGTCAGCACAGATACGCAGTATTTT.

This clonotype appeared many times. The DNA for the CDR3 is TGTGCCAGCAGCTTAGGGGCTCTTGAGACCCAGTACTTC. Its protein is CASSLGALETQYF. V and J are TRBV7-3 and TRBJ2-5, with a weak D call TRBD1 (5 bases). Trimming took 2 bases from V and 5 from J, leaving 9 bases between them. Germline V lookup: CDR1 SGHTA, CDR2 FQGTGA. This CDR3 has 13 residues.

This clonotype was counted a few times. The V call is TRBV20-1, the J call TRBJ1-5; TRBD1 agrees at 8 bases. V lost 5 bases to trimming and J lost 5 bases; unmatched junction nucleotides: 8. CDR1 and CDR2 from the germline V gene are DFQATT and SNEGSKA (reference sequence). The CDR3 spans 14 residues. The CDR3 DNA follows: TGCAGTGCTCGACAGGGGCGCAAAGATCAGCCCCAGCATTTT. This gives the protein CSARQGRKDQPQHF.

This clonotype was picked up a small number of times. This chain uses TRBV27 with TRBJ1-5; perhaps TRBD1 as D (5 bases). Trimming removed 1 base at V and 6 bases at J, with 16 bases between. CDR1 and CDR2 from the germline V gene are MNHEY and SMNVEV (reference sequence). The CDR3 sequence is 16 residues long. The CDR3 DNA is TGTGCCAGCAGTTTATGGCCCGGCAGGGAAGGTCAGCCCCAGCATTTT. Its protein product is CASSLWPGREGQPQHF.

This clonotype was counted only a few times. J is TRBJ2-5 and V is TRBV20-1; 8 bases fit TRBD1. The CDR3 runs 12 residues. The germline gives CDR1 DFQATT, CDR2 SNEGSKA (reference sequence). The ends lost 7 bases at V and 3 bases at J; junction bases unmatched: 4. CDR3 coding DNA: TGCAGTGTTCAGGGGGCCGAAGAGACCCAGTACTTC. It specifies CSVQGAEETQYF.

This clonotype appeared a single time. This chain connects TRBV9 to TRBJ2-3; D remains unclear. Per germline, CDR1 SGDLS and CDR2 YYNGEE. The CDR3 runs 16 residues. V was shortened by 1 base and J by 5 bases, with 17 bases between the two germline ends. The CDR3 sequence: CASSVNHGTSGDTQYF. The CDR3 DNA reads TGTGCCAGCAGCGTAAATCACGGAACGTCCGGAGATACGCAGTATTTT.

The CDR3 reads CASSYIRTGGGYGYTF. CDR3 sequence (DNA): TGTGCCAGCAGTTACATCAGGACAGGGGGCGGCTATGGCTACACCTTC. The rearrangement links TRBV6-5 to TRBJ1-2; 11 nucleotides align to TRBD1. This CDR3 region has 16 residues. The trim removed 2 bases at V and 4 bases at J, leaving 6 bases unmatched. The germline CDR1 and CDR2 sequences are MNHEY and SVGAGI.

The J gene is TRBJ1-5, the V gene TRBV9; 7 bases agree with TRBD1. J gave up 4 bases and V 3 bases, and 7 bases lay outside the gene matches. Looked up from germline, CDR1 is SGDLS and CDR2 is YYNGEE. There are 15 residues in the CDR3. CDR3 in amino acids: CASSGQGLRNQPQHF. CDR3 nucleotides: TGTGCCAGCAGCGGACAGGGACTTAGGAATCAGCCCCAGCATTTT.

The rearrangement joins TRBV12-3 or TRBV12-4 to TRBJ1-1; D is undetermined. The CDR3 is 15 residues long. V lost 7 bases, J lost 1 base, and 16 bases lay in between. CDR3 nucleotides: TGTGCCAGCACCTTTCCCCGGCCCCGGAACACTGAAGCTTTCTTT. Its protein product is CASTFPRPRNTEAFF.